This TCR beta chain came from a study of shared clonotypes between healthy human individuals. Each cell subset's genomic DNA was divided evenly among several immunoSEQ plates. Sequencing was performed with immunoSEQ multiplex PCR; in TCRdb, only in-frame clones are kept and a portion is missing. The data show over a million clones, with 70% to 80% seen just once and approximately 1.5% held by the top ten. CDR1 is SGHDN and CDR2 is FVKESK in the germline V gene. The ends were cut back, 6 bases at V and 5 bases at J, with 13 bases in the middle. The CDR3 length is 14 residues. This clone appeared a single time. Donors comprised healthy HIV-negative adults lacking recent acute infections or vaccinations.

Sequencing was performed on memory CD4+ T cells sorted from blood. The subset: CD45RA-negative fraction. V is TRBV14 and J is TRBJ2-2, with D hard to call. This sequence originates from a man younger than 35 in good health. The CDR3 spells CASSLRSKTGELFF. CDR3 nucleotide sequence: TGTGCCAGCAGTCTCAGAAGTAAAACCGGGGAGCTGTTTTTT.